This TCR beta chain was captured by sequencing in a study of PD-1 blockade in classical Hodgkin lymphoma (TCRdb year 2020). As for the study more broadly: Nivolumab dosing was 3 mg/kg intravenously every 2 weeks, continuing until either disease progression or unacceptable toxicity. A peripheral blood immune signature of response to PD-1 blockade in classical Hodgkin lymphoma was defined using TCR beta sequencing and CyTOF. Study-wide conclusions, independent of this receptor: Trial patients achieving complete response had baseline diversity similar to newly diagnosed patients, whereas partial responders and progressors had significantly lower diversity. CD4+ but not CD8+ TCR diversity rose significantly by C4D1 (p=0.0027 vs p=0.16), most apparent in complete responders (p=0.02). Baseline TCR diversity was reported to be lower in newly diagnosed patients than in healthy donors and to be lower still in relapsed/refractory patients. Diversity was lower in patients who began nivolumab less than 1 year after ASCT, so these patients were left out of later analyses to avoid confounding by immune reconstitution. Only a single clinical trial cohort was studied, and what caused the repertoire differences, possibly disease activity or prior therapy, remained undefined.

This clone was seen only a few times. Its binding antigen is unknown. The input lacks base qualities; no much larger clone sits a single base away. The sample's time point, from its label and the paper: cycle 2 day 1 (C2D1) of nivolumab. Every trial patient had relapsed following autologous stem cell transplantation, and prior brentuximab vedotin exposure was what differed among cohorts A, B and C. The trial cohort comprised 60 or so patients with relapsed/refractory classical Hodgkin lymphoma whose best overall responses were complete response, partial response or progressive disease. Trial patients were treated with single-agent nivolumab in the multi-cohort phase II CheckMate 205 trial. An independent review committee assessed best overall response by applying the 2007 International Working Group response criteria. PBMCs from the trial were collected at three points: immediately before nivolumab initiation (C1D1), and during therapy at cycle 2 day 1 and cycle 4 day 1. After peripheral blood was drawn into 8 mL Vacutainer Cell Preparation Tubes, PBMCs were isolated by centrifugation and then cryopreserved.

The Qiagen DNeasy kit was used to extract genomic DNA both from unsorted PBMCs and from the negatively selected CD4+ and CD8+ fractions. TCR beta CDR3 regions were amplified by immunoSEQ multiplex PCR using primers annealing to V and J segments. A synthetic immune receptor repertoire was used to minimize amplification bias, and any remaining bias was removed computationally after sequencing. In the original analysis: Custom Python scripts were used to quantify repertoire diversity as the Shannon entropy index. Unsorted, CD4+ and CD8+ repertoires were examined separately, except in combined analyses, for which CD4+ and CD8+ sequences were merged in silico. Clonal expansion was defined as at least a 2-fold frequency increase after treatment relative to C1D1, with a pseudocount of 0.5 for undetected baseline clones. Singleton clones were defined as clones with 0 or 1 copy at C1D1, and non-singleton clones were defined as clones with 2 or more copies. Clones expanded in unsorted samples were assigned a CD4+, CD8+ or unknown annotation through matching of protein sequences in sorted samples from the same patient. Diversity changes from C1D1 to C4D1 were tested in paired samples using Wilcoxon tests. Not all clones reach the TCRdb copy of this immuneACCESS table, which keeps in-frame sequences only. Checked studies attribute under half of the gap to unresolved V genes and leave the rest unexplained. V, J and clone size were drawn from that table, and D and trimming were deduced from the DNA. Here the sample has about 20,000 clones; around 69% occur a single time. The top ten clonotypes cover around 22% of the sample.

V is clipped by 0 bases and J by 2 bases, and the sequence between their germline boundaries is 9 bases long. Including the terminal cysteine and phenylalanine, the CDR3 comprises 14 residues. The kept DNA is CDR3 alone, 42 bases in frame from the first base. From the germline V gene, CDR1 is SGHRS and CDR2 is YFSETQ. This material consisted of peripheral blood mononuclear cells (PBMCs), taken before the second cycle of nivolumab. This sequence originates from a human donor with classical Hodgkin lymphoma. The chain is assembled from TRBV5-1 and TRBJ2-7, and the D gene may be TRBD1, 5 bases matching. At the DNA level, the sequence is TGCGCCAGCAGCTTGGGGACATCCGCCTACGAGCAGTACTTC. Its coded protein is CASSLGTSAYEQYF.